One sample yielded the 32 T cell receptor beta chains listed below, sequenced in a study of shared clonotypes between healthy human individuals. In the naive CD8 group, cells lacked CD45RO and were positively selected for CCR7, so terminally differentiated effector memory CD45RA+ cells were left out. The data were produced by immunoSEQ multiplex PCR, yet TCRdb's version contains in-frame clones alone and is incomplete. The table records around 2,000,000 clones, around 96% of them present only once. The sample was naive CD8+ T cells sorted from blood. The receptors shown here come from a man between 18 and 29 years old in good health.

The rearrangement joins TRBV7-8 to TRBJ2-7; 9 bases line up with TRBD2. The ends lost 2 bases at V and 0 bases at J; junction bases unmatched: 2. CDR1 and CDR2 from the germline V gene are SGHVS and FQNEAQ. The CDR3 spans 15 residues. The CDR3 nucleotides are TGTGCCAGCAGCTTAACACTAGCGGGCTCCTACGAGCAGTACTTC. It codes for CASSLTLAGSYEQYF. The whole variable domain, remainder taken from reference TRBV7-8 and TRBJ2-7, is GAGVSQSPRYKVAKRGQDVALRCDPISGHVSLFWYQQALGQGPEFLTYFQNEAQLDKSGLPSDRFFAERPEGSVSTLKIQRTQQEDSAVYLCASSLTLAGSYEQYFGPGTRLTVT.

V is TRBV7-6 and J is TRBJ2-1; 9 bases line up with TRBD2. Germline-derived CDR1 and CDR2 are SGHVS and FNYEAQ. The CDR3 covers 15 residues. V shed 6 bases and J 6 bases; nucleotides not matched to a gene: 9. The CDR3: CASRPPAGGGNEQFF. The CDR3, as DNA: TGTGCCAGCAGGCCGCCAGCGGGAGGTGGCAATGAGCAGTTCTTC.

The chain recombines TRBV4-1 with TRBJ1-4; D call uncertain. Per germline, CDR1 MGHRA and CDR2 YSYEKL. The CDR3 runs 16 residues. The V end was cut by 5 bases, the J end by 0 bases, with 13 bases between. The CDR3 region is CASSERTRSTNEKLFF. CDR3 sequence (DNA): TGCGCCAGCAGCGAAAGAACCCGTTCAACTAATGAAAAACTGTTTTTT.

The chain uses TRBV5-1 and TRBJ1-3; D ambiguous. This CDR3 is 15 amino acids long. Looked up from germline, CDR1 is SGHRS and CDR2 is YFSETQ. The germline V and J ends were trimmed by 4 bases and 0 bases, with 11 bases remaining between them. In DNA form, the CDR3 reads TGCGCCAGCAGCGTCGGGGATGACTCTGGAAACACCATATATTTT. It specifies CASSVGDDSGNTIYF.

The chain joins TRBV7-2 to TRBJ2-7, with 8 bases fitting TRBD2. The CDR3 extends over 15 amino acids. The germline CDR1 and CDR2 sequences are SGHTA and FQGNSA. V dropped 3 bases and J dropped 3; count of bases not matched to a gene: 7. The CDR3 region is CASSFGGGPVYEQYF. CDR3 sequence (DNA): TGTGCCAGCAGCTTTGGCGGGGGGCCCGTCTACGAGCAGTACTTC. The full variable domain, in which reference TRBV7-2 and TRBJ2-7 provide the parts outside the CDR3, is GAGVSQSPSNKVTEKGKDVELRCDPISGHTALYWYRQSLGQGLEFLIYFQGNSAPDKSGLPSDRFSAERTGGSVSTLTIQRTQQEDSAVYLCASSFGGGPVYEQYFGPGTRLTVT.

The genes are TRBV30 and TRBJ2-7; the match to TRBD1 covers 10 bases. CDR1 and CDR2 (germline): GTSNPN, SVGIG (reference sequence). This CDR3 is built from 15 residues. V was clipped by 2 bases and J by 3 bases; unmatched bases: 7. The CDR3 nucleotides read TGTGCCTGGAGTTCCGGGACAGGGGACTTCTACGAGCAGTACTTC. Residues: CAWSSGTGDFYEQYF.

This chain connects TRBV9 to TRBJ2-1, with unresolved D. Germline lookup yields CDR1 SGDLS and CDR2 YYNGEE. Trimming stripped 0 bases from V and 10 bases from J, with 14 bases between. This CDR3 region has 14 residues. In nucleotides, the CDR3 is TGTGCCAGCAGCGTAGAGGCAGGCTGGTACGAGCAGTTCTTC. The encoded protein is CASSVEAGWYEQFF.

The V gene is TRBV5-6, the J gene TRBJ2-2; 9 bases map to TRBD2. This CDR3 region has 16 residues. V dropped 0 bases and J dropped 7; count of bases not matched to a gene: 7. Germline V lookup: CDR1 SGHDT, CDR2 YYEEEE. This CDR3 is CASSLDLAGVIGELFF. CDR3 DNA sequence: TGTGCCAGCAGCTTGGATTTAGCGGGAGTAATCGGGGAGCTGTTTTTT.

This clone was picked up one time. V gene TRBV10-1 combines with J gene TRBJ2-2; D is unresolved. V shed 3 bases and J shed 7 bases, with 12 bases lying between them. The CDR3 has 14 amino acids. Per the germline V gene, CDR1 is WNHNN and CDR2 is SYGVQD (reference sequence). The chain's CDR3 is CASSESRLFGELFF. CDR3 sequence (DNA): TGCGCCAGCAGTGAATCCAGGTTATTCGGGGAGCTGTTTTTT.

The sample holds a few counts of this clone. The V gene is TRBV11-2, the J gene TRBJ1-6; 8 positions agree with TRBD1. Germline CDR1 reads SGHAT; CDR2 reads FQNNGV. Trimming at V came to 4 bases and at J to 10 bases, leaving 9 bases not matched to a gene. This CDR3 is built from 15 residues. CDR3 sequence reads: CASSSLTGAGSPLHF. CDR3 nucleotides: TGTGCCAGCAGCTCCTTGACAGGGGCAGGATCACCCCTCCACTTT.

The V gene is TRBV7-2, the J gene TRBJ2-1, with 7 bases lining up with TRBD2. The CDR3 spans 17 residues. The trim removed 3 bases at V and 0 bases at J, leaving 8 bases unmatched. Germline CDR1 and CDR2: SGHTA and FQGNSA. CDR3 protein: CASSLGGDFSSYNEQFF. DNA for the CDR3: TGTGCCAGCAGCTTGGGAGGGGACTTTAGCTCCTACAATGAGCAGTTCTTC.

The J gene is TRBJ2-2, the V gene TRBV15; D is unresolved. Germline V lookup: CDR1 LNHNV, CDR2 YYDKDF (reference sequence). V lost 7 bases and J lost 5, with 11 bases in between. This CDR3 region has 13 residues. CDR3 protein: CATNPDGTGELFF. DNA of the CDR3: TGTGCCACCAATCCCGATGGGACCGGGGAGCTGTTTTTT. Full variable domain (missing parts from reference TRBV15 and TRBJ2-2): DAMVIQNPRYQVTQFGKPVTLSCSQTLNHNVMYWYQQKSSQAPKLLFHYYDKDFNNEADTPDNFQSRRPNTSFCFLDIRSPGLGDTAMYLCATNPDGTGELFFGEGSRLTVL.

This clone was recorded once. This chain joins TRBV6-5 and TRBJ1-1; D remains ambiguous. V was cut by 6 bases and J by 2 bases, with 10 bases left in between. Per the germline V gene, CDR1 is MNHEY and CDR2 is SVGAGI. The CDR3 is 13 amino acids. The DNA of the CDR3 is TGTGCCAGCAGCTCCGGGATAAACACTGAAGCTTTCTTT. It specifies CASSSGINTEAFF.

This clone was picked up one time. The rearrangement joins TRBV11-2 to TRBJ1-1; D remains unclear. Deletions cut 5 bases from V and 4 bases from J, with 11 bases between. From germline, CDR1 is SGHAT and CDR2 FQNNGV. CDR3 length equals 13 residues. In nucleotides, the CDR3 is TGTGCCAGCAGCCTTTCAGAGGTCACTGAAGCTTTCTTT. This translates into CASSLSEVTEAFF.

Comment on this clone: This CDR3 is also generated by other DNA sequences in the sample. The chain uses TRBV6-5 and TRBJ2-1, with 7 nucleotides matching TRBD2. Germline V CDR1 and CDR2: MNHEY, SVGAGI. V shed 0 bases, J shed 4 bases, and the junction held 6 bases outside the gene matches. The CDR3 runs 16 residues. CDR3 nucleotides: TGTGCCAGCAGTTACTCGGCGGGAGAAGTGTACAATGAGCAGTTCTTC. This gives the protein CASSYSAGEVYNEQFF.

This sequence joins TRBV6-1 and TRBJ1-2, with D possibly matching TRBD1 (5 bases). V lost 2 bases, J lost 0 bases, and 13 bases lay in between. There are 16 residues in the CDR3. CDR1 MNHNS and CDR2 SASEGT come from the germline V gene. The DNA for the CDR3 is TGTGCCAGCAGTGAAAGCGGGGCAGGGCCTAACTATGGCTACACCTTC. Translation gives CASSESGAGPNYGYTF.

Concerning this clone itself: This sample includes further DNA sequences coding for the same CDR3. The rearrangement uses TRBV5-6 and TRBJ2-1, with D unresolved. In germline, CDR1 is SGHDT, CDR2 YYEEEE. Trimming took 3 bases from V and 9 from J, leaving 10 bases between them. The CDR3 spans 12 residues. CDR3 amino acids: CASSWGTGEQFF. CDR3 nucleotide sequence: TGTGCCAGCAGCTGGGGTACTGGTGAGCAGTTCTTC. The entire variable domain, with the rest obtained from reference TRBV5-6 and TRBJ2-1, is as follows: DAGVTQSPTHLIKTRGQQVTLRCSPKSGHDTVSWYQQALGQGPQFIFQYYEEEERQRGNFPDRFSGHQFPNYSSELNVNALLLGDSALYLCASSWGTGEQFFGPGTRLTVL.

The rearrangement uses TRBV7-9 and TRBJ1-1, with 9 bases fitting TRBD1. Germline CDR1 is SEHNR and CDR2 is FQNEAQ (reference sequence). V was pared by 5 bases and J by 0 bases, with 4 bases of the junction left unmatched. The CDR3 extends over 15 amino acids. The CDR3 bases are TGTGCCAGCAGCCTCGGGACAGGGTTGAACACTGAAGCTTTCTTT. This codes for CASSLGTGLNTEAFF.

The V gene is TRBV5-6, the J gene TRBJ1-1, with TRBD1 as a possible D gene (5 bases). CDR3 length equals 16 residues. Deletions cut 4 bases from V and 0 bases from J, with 16 bases between. Germline V gene data show CDR1 as SGHDT and CDR2 as YYEEEE. The CDR3 DNA reads as TGTGCCAGCAGCCCGAGGGGCGAGGGGATGAACACTGAAGCTTTCTTT. It codes for CASSPRGEGMNTEAFF.

The chain couples TRBV28 to TRBJ1-2; tentative D call: TRBD1 (5 bases). Deletions cut 3 bases from V and 0 bases from J, with 11 bases between. The CDR3 consists of 15 residues. Germline lookup yields CDR1 MDHEN and CDR2 SYDVKM. CDR3: CASSFWGGANYGYTF. The CDR3 DNA reads TGTGCCAGCAGTTTTTGGGGCGGAGCTAACTATGGCTACACCTTC.

The V and J genes are TRBV27 and TRBJ1-5, with D possibly being TRBD1 (5 bases). Germline values: CDR1 MNHEY, CDR2 SMNVEV (reference sequence). Trimming removed 5 bases from V and 5 bases from J, with 19 bases in between. The CDR3 sequence is 16 residues long. Here the CDR3 reads CASSPHLGEGDQPQHF. The CDR3 bases are TGTGCCAGCAGTCCCCATTTAGGAGAAGGGGATCAGCCCCAGCATTTT.

The gene calls are TRBV2 and TRBJ2-3, with 11 positions matching TRBD2. The germline V gene encodes CDR1 SNHLY and CDR2 FYNNEI. This CDR3 has 15 amino acids. With V trimmed by 7 bases and J by 6 bases, 9 bases remained unmatched. CDR3 in DNA: TGTGCCAGCAACCGACTAGCGGGGACGGGGGATACGCAGTATTTT. It is translated as CASNRLAGTGDTQYF.

The chain couples TRBV5-4 to TRBJ1-1, with a possible D match to TRBD1 (5 bases). This CDR3 has 12 residues. Germline V lookup: CDR1 SGHNT, CDR2 YYREEE (reference sequence). The V and J ends lost 4 bases and 11 bases respectively, with 15 bases between them. CDR3 sequence reads: CASSPGGEMAFF. The CDR3 region has the DNA TGTGCCAGCAGCCCGGGGGGGGAGATGGCTTTCTTT.

This clone was observed once. J is TRBJ2-1 and V is TRBV30, with 10 bases matching TRBD2. CDR1 GTSNPN and CDR2 SVGIG come from the germline V gene (reference sequence). With V trimmed by 2 bases and J by 2 bases, 9 bases remained unmatched. This CDR3 spans 17 amino acids. CDR3 in amino acids: CAWSLQGLAIPYNEQFF. The CDR3 coding sequence is TGTGCCTGGAGTTTGCAGGGACTAGCGATCCCCTACAATGAGCAGTTCTTC.

V usage is TRBV28 and J usage is TRBJ2-7; 7 bases align to TRBD1. CDR3 length: 13 residues. Trimming took 5 bases from V and 4 from J; bases not matched to a gene: 5. The germline V gene encodes CDR1 MDHEN and CDR2 SYDVKM. CDR3 in amino acids: CASSGQVLYEQYF. The CDR3 DNA is TGTGCCAGCAGTGGACAGGTCTTATACGAGCAGTACTTC.

The chain is built from TRBV7-2 and TRBJ2-1; D ambiguous. Trimming pared 8 bases from V and 6 bases from J, leaving 17 bases between. The CDR3 totals 14 residues. Germline assignment: CDR1 SGHTA and CDR2 FQGNSA. CDR3 loop: CASAVDAFSNEQFF. CDR3 bases: TGTGCCAGCGCGGTGGACGCTTTTTCCAATGAGCAGTTCTTC.

The chain combines TRBV7-6 with TRBJ1-6; 7 nucleotides line up with TRBD1. Germline CDR1 reads SGHVS; CDR2 reads FNYEAQ. This CDR3 has 14 amino acids. The J segment lost 7 bases and the V segment lost 3 bases, leaving 3 bases of the junction unmatched. CDR3 region: CASSLQGGNSPLHF. The CDR3 nucleotides read TGTGCCAGCAGCTTGCAGGGGGGGAATTCACCCCTCCACTTT.

The chain is built from TRBV10-1 and TRBJ2-3; tentative D call: TRBD2 (6 bases). Trimming removed 3 bases from V and 2 bases from J, with 21 bases in between. The CDR3 has 18 residues. Germline CDR1 is WNHNN and CDR2 is SYGVQD (reference sequence). The CDR3 here is CASSDSGNGGRTTDTQYF. The CDR3 DNA is TGCGCCAGCAGTGATTCAGGGAACGGAGGGAGGACCACAGATACGCAGTATTTT.

The V gene is TRBV5-1, the J gene TRBJ2-3; D might be TRBD2 (6 bases). CDR1 is SGHRS and CDR2 is YFSETQ in the germline V gene. The V and J ends lost 4 bases and 5 bases respectively, with 20 bases between them. There are 16 residues in the CDR3. This CDR3 reads CASSLSLALGEDTQYF. CDR3 nucleotides: TGCGCCAGCAGCCTCTCACTAGCCCTAGGGGAAGATACGCAGTATTTT.

The table lists this clone with a few counts. The rearrangement uses TRBV7-9 and TRBJ1-3; a possible D gene is TRBD1 (5 bases). Trimming removed 6 bases at V and 3 bases at J, with 12 bases between. CDR1 SEHNR and CDR2 FQNEAQ come from the germline V gene (reference sequence). This CDR3 comprises 14 residues. The CDR3 DNA reads TGTGCCAGCAGACCCCGGGACGGTGGAAACACCATATATTTT. It yields the protein CASRPRDGGNTIYF. Filled out from reference TRBV7-9 and TRBJ1-3, the complete variable domain reads DTGVSQNPRHKITKRGQNVTFRCDPISEHNRLYWYRQTLGQGPEFLTYFQNEAQLEKSRLLSDRFSAERPKGSFSTLEIQRTEQGDSAMYLCASRPRDGGNTIYFGEGSWLTVV.

This chain links TRBV13 with TRBJ1-1; TRBD1 matches at 9 bases. V lost 2 bases, J lost 0 bases, and 19 bases stayed unmatched. Per germline, CDR1 PRHDT and CDR2 FYEKMQ (reference sequence). CDR3 length equals 21 residues. The CDR3 sequence: CASSLREGQGWSGALNTEAFF. In nucleotides, the CDR3 is TGTGCCAGCAGCTTAAGAGAGGGACAGGGTTGGTCGGGAGCTTTGAACACTGAAGCTTTCTTT.

The chain recombines TRBV6-5 with TRBJ2-5; D ambiguous. Looked up from germline, CDR1 is MNHEY and CDR2 is SVGAGI. The germline V and J ends were trimmed by 2 bases and 1 base, with 11 bases remaining between them. The CDR3 runs 15 residues. The CDR3 sequence is CASSYDGDIQETQYF. Here the CDR3 DNA reads TGTGCCAGCAGTTACGATGGAGACATCCAAGAGACCCAGTACTTC.